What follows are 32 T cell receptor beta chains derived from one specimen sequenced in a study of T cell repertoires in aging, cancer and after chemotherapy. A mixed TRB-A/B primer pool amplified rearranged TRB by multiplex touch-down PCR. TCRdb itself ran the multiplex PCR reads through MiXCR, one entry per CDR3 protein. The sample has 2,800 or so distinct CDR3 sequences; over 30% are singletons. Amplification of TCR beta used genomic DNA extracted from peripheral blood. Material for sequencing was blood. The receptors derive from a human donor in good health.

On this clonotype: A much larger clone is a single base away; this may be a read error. In DNA form, the CDR3 reads TGCGCCAGCAGCTTGGGCGGGACAGCTGACTATGGCTACACCTTC. The encoded protein is CASSLGGTADYGYTF. V gene TRBV5-1 combines with J gene TRBJ1-2, with 7 bases aligning to TRBD1. V was clipped by 0 bases and J by 3 bases; unmatched bases: 5. This CDR3 region has 15 residues. Germline CDR1 reads SGHRS; CDR2 reads YFSETQ. The full variable domain, its missing parts supplied by reference TRBV5-1 and TRBJ1-2, is KAGVTQTPRYLIKTRGQQVTLSCSPISGHRSVSWYQQTPGQGLQFLFEYFSETQRNKGNFPGRFSGRQFSNSRSEMNVSTLELGDSALYLCASSLGGTADYGYTFGSGTRLTVV.

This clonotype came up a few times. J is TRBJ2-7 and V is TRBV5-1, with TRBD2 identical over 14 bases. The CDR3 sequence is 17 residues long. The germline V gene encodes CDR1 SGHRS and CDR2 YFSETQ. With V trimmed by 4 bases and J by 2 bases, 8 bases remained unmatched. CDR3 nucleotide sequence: TGCGCCAGCAGCCCCGGACTAGCGGGAGGCACCACCTACGAGCAGTACTTC. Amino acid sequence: CASSPGLAGGTTYEQYF.

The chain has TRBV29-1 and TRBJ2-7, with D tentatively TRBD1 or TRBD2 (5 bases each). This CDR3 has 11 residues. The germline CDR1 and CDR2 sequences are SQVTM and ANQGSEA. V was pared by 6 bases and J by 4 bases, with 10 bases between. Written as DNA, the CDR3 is TGCAGCGTCGGGACGGATTACGAGCAGTACTTC. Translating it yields CSVGTDYEQYF.

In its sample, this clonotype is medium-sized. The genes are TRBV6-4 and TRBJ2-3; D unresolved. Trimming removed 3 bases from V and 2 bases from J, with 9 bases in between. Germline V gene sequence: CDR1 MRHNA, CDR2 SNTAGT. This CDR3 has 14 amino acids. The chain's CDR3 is CASSEGQHTDTQYF. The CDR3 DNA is TGTGCCAGCAGTGAGGGTCAGCACACAGATACGCAGTATTTT.

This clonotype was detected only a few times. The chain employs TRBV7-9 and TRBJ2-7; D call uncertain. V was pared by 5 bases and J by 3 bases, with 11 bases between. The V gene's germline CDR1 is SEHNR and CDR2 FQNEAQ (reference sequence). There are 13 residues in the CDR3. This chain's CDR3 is CASSPELIYEQYF. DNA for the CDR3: TGTGCCAGCAGCCCAGAGTTAATCTACGAGCAGTACTTC.

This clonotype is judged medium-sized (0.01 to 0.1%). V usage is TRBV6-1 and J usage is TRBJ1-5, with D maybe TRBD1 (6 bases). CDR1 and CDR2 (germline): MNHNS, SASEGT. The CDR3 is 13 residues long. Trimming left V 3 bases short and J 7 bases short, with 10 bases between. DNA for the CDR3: TGTGCCAGCAGTGACCGGGACACACAGCCCCAGCATTTT. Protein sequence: CASSDRDTQPQHF.

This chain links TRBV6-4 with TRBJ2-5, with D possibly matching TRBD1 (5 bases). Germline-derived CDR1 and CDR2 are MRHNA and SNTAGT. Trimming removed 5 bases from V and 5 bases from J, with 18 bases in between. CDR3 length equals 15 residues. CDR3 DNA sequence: TGTGCCAGCAGTTACCTTGACGTCCAGGGTGAGACCCAGTACTTC. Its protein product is CASSYLDVQGETQYF.

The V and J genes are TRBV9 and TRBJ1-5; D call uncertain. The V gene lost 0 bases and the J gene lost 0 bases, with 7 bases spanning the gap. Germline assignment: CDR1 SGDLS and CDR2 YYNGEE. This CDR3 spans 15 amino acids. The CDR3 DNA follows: TGTGCCAGCAGCGTAGGTGGGAATAGCAATCAGCCCCAGCATTTT. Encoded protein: CASSVGGNSNQPQHF.

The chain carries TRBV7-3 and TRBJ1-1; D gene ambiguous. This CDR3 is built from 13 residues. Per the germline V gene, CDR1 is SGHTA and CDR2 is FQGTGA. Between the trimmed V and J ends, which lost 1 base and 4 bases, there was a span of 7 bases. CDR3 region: CASSLRARTEAFF. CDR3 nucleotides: TGTGCCAGCAGCTTAAGGGCGCGCACTGAAGCTTTCTTT.

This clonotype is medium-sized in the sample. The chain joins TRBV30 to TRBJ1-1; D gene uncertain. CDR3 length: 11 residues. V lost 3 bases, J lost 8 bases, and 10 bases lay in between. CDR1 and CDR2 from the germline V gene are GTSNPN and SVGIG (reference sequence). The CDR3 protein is CAWSPIGEAFF. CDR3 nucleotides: TGTGCCTGGAGCCCCATCGGAGAAGCTTTCTTT.

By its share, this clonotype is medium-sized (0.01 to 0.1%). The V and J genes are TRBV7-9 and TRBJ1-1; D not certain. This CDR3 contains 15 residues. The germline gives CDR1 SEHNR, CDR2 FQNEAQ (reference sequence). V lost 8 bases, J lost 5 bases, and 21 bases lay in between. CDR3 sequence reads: CASHPASAGITEAFF. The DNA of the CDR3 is TGTGCCAGCCACCCGGCGTCAGCGGGGATAACTGAAGCTTTCTTT.

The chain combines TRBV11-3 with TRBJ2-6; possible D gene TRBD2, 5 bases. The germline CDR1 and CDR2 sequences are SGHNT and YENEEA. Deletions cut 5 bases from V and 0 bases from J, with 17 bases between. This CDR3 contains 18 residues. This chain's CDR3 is CASSLRRRTDSGANVLTF. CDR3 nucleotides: TGTGCCAGCAGCCTCAGGAGGCGGACCGACTCTGGGGCCAACGTCCTGACTTTC.

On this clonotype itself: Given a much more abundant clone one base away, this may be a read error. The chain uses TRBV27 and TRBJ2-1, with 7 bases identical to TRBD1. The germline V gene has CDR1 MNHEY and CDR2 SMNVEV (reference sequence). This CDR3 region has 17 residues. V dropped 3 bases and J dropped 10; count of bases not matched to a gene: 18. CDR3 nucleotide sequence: TGTGCCAGCAGTTTTCAACCTAGACAGGGAGCGATCTACGAGCAGTTCTTC. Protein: CASSFQPRQGAIYEQFF.

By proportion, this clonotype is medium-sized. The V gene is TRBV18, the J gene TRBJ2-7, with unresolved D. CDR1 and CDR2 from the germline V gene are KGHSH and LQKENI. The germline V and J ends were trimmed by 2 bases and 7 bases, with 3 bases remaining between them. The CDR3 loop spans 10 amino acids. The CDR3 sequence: CASSPREQYF. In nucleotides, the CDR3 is TGTGCCAGCTCACCAAGGGAGCAGTACTTC.

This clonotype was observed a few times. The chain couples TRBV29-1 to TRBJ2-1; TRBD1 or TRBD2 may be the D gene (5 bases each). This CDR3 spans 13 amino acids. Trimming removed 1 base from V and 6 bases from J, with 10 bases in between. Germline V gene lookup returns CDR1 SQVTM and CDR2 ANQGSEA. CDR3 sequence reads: CSVEGLGTNEQFF. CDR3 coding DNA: TGCAGCGTTGAAGGACTGGGGACCAATGAGCAGTTCTTC.

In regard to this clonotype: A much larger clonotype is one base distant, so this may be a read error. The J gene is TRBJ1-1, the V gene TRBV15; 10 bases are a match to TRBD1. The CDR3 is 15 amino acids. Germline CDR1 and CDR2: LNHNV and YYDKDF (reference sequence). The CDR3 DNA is TGTGACACCAGCAGAGATCGGACAGGGGGGGCTGAAGCTTTCTTT. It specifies CDTSRDRTGGAEAFF.

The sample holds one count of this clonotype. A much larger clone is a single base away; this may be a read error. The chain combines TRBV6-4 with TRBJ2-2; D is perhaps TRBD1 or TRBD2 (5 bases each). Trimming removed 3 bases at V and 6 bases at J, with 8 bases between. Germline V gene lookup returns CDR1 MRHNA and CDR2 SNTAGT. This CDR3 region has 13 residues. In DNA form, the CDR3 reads TGTGCCAGCAGTGATGGGGGTGCCGGGGAGCTGTTTTTT. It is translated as CASSDGGAGELFF.

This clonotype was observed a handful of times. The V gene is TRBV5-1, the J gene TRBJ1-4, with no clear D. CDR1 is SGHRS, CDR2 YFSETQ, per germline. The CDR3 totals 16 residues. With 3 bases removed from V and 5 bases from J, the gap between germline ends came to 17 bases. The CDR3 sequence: CASSSGLGPRNEKLFF. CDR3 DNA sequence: TGCGCCAGCAGCTCCGGTCTCGGACCGAGAAATGAAAAACTGTTTTTT.

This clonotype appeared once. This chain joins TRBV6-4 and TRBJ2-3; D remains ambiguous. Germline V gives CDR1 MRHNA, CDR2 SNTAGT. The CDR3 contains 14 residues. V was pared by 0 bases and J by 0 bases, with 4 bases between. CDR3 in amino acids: CASSDSTSTDTQYF. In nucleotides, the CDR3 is TGTGCCAGCAGTGACTCGACTAGCACAGATACGCAGTATTTT.

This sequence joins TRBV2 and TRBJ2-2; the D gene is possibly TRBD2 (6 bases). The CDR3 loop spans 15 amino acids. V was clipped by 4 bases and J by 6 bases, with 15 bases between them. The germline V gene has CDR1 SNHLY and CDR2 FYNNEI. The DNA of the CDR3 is TGTGCCAGCAGTGCGAGCGGGTACCCCCCCGGGGAGCTGTTTTTT. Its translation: CASSASGYPPGELFF.

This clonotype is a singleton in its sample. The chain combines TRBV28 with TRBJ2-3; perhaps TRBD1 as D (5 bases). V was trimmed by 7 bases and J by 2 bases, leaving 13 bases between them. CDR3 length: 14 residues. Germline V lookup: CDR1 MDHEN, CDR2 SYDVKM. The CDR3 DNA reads TGTGCCAGCACCTTATACAGGATCACAGATACGCAGTATTTT. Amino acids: CASTLYRITDTQYF. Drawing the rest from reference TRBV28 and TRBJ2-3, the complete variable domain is DVKVTQSSRYLVKRTGEKVFLECVQDMDHENMFWYRQDPGLGLRLIYFSYDVKMKEKGDIPEGYSVSREKKERFSLILESASTNQTSMYLCASTLYRITDTQYFGPGTRLTVL.

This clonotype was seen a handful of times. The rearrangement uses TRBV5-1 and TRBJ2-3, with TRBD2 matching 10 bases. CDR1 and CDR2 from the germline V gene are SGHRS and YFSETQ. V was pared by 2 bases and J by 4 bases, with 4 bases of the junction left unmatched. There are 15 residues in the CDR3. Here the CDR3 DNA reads TGCGCCAGCAGCTTTGGGCTAGCGGGGGCAGATACGCAGTATTTT. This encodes CASSFGLAGADTQYF. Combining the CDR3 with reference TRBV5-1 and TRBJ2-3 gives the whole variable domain KAGVTQTPRYLIKTRGQQVTLSCSPISGHRSVSWYQQTPGQGLQFLFEYFSETQRNKGNFPGRFSGRQFSNSRSEMNVSTLELGDSALYLCASSFGLAGADTQYFGPGTRLTVL.

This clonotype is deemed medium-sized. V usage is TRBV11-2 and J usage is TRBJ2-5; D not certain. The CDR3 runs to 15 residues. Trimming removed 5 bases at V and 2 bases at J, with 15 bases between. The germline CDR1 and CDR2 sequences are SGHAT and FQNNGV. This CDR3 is CASSPPVWGQETQYF. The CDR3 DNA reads TGTGCCAGCAGCCCTCCTGTGTGGGGACAAGAGACCCAGTACTTC.

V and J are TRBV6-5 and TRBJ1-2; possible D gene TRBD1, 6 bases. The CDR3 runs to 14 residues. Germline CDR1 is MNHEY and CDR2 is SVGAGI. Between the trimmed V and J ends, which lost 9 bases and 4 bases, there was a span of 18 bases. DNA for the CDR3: TGTGCCAGTGTTTCAGGGGCCGCCGGCTATGGCTACACCTTC. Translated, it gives CASVSGAAGYGYTF.

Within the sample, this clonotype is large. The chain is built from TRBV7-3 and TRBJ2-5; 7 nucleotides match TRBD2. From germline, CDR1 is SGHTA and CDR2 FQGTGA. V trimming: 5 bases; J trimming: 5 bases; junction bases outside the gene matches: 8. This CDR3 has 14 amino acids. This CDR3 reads CASSQAGPGETQYF. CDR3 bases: TGTGCCAGCAGCCAAGCGGGGCCAGGGGAGACCCAGTACTTC.

CDR3 sequence (DNA): TGTGCCAGCAGCGAGCCTAGCGGGCCTAGCACAGATACGCAGTATTTT. Protein sequence: CASSEPSGPSTDTQYF. The V and J genes are TRBV9 and TRBJ2-3; 8 positions agree with TRBD2. Germline V lookup: CDR1 SGDLS, CDR2 YYNGEE. The CDR3 runs to 16 residues. V shed 3 bases and J 0 bases; nucleotides not matched to a gene: 6.

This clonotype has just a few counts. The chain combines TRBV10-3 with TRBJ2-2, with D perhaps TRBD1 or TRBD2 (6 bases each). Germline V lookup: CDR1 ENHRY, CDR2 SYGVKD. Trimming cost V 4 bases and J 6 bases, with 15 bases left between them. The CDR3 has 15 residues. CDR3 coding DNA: TGTGCCATCAGTGGGACCGAAAGGGGGGCCGGGGAGCTGTTTTTT. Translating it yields CAISGTERGAGELFF.

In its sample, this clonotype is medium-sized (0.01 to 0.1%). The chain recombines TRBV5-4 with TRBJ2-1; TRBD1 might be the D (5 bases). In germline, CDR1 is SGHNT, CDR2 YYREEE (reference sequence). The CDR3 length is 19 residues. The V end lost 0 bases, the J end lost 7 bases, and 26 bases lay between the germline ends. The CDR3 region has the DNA TGTGCCAGCAGCTTGGCCCGGCAGGGCCATAGTTTGAGTTGGAATGAGCAGTTCTTC. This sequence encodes CASSLARQGHSLSWNEQFF.

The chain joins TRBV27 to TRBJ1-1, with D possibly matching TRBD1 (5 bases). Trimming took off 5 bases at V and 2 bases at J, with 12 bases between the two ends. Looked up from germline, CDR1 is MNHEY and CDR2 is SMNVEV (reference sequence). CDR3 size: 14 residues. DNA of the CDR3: TGTGCCAGCAGTCTCGGACGGGACAACACTGAAGCTTTCTTT. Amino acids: CASSLGRDNTEAFF.

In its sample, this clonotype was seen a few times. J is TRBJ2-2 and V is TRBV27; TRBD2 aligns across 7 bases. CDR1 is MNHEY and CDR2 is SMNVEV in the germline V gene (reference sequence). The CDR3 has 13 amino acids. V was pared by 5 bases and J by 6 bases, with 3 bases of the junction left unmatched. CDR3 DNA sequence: TGTGCCAGCAGTGTACTAGCGTCCGGGGAGCTGTTTTTT. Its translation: CASSVLASGELFF.

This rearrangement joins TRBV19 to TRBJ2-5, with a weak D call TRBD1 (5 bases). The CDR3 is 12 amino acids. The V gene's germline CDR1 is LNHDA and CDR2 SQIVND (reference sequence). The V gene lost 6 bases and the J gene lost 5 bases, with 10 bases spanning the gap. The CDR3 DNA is TGTGCCAGTAGACAGGCAGGGGAGACCCAGTACTTC. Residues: CASRQAGETQYF. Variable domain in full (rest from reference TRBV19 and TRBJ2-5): DGGITQSPKYLFRKEGQNVTLSCEQNLNHDAMYWYRQDPGQGLRLIYYSQIVNDFQKGDIAEGYSVSREKKESFPLTVTSAQKNPTAFYLCASRQAGETQYFGPGTRLLVL.

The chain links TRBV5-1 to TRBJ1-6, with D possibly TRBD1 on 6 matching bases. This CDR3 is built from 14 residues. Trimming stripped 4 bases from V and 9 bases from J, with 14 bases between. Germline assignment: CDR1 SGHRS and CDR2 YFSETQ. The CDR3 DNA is TGCGCCAGCAGCGCCACCCCGACAGGTTCACCCCTCCACTTT. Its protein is CASSATPTGSPLHF. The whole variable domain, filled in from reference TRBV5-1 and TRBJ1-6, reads KAGVTQTPRYLIKTRGQQVTLSCSPISGHRSVSWYQQTPGQGLQFLFEYFSETQRNKGNFPGRFSGRQFSNSRSEMNVSTLELGDSALYLCASSATPTGSPLHFGNGTRLTVT.